The rows below give T cell receptor beta chains drawn from one sample of a study of blood T cell repertoires in COVID-19. Only in-frame clones appear in the TCRdb table, and some are missing; sequencing was by immunoSEQ multiplex PCR. The sample carries 150,000 or so clones, approximately 83% recorded once. The sample comprised peripheral blood. These receptors originate from a woman between 55 and 75 years old with acute or convalescent COVID-19. The CDR3 runs from the conserved cysteine through the conserved F or W. The order of the fields is D gene, J gene, V gene, clone size, CDR3 protein, CDR3 DNA. D genes are given only for firm matches. Rows may omit the clone size; those that give it use once, few, many or a size class.

>TRBD2|TRBJ2-1|TRBV7-2|NA
CASTPVAGGSYNEQFF
TGTGCCAGCACCCCCGTAGCGGGGGGGTCATACAATGAGCAGTTCTTC
>NA|TRBJ1-1|TRBV6-2/TRBV6-3|once
CASSYLLEAFF
TGTGCCAGCAGTTACTTGTTAGAGGCTTTCTTT
>NA|TRBJ2-5|TRBV28|NA
CASSGLQGGKTQYF
TGTGCCAGCAGCGGTTTACAGGGAGGGAAGACCCAGTACTTC
>NA|TRBJ1-1|TRBV20-1|NA
CSASVLSGSTEAFF
TGCAGTGCTAGTGTTCTATCCGGGAGCACTGAAGCTTTCTTT
>NA|TRBJ1-3|TRBV27|NA
CASSLYLSSGNTIYF
TGTGCCAGCAGTTTATACTTATCCTCTGGAAACACCATATATTTT
>NA|TRBJ2-7|TRBV7-8|NA
CASSPNSYEQYF
TGTGCCAGCAGCCCCAACTCCTACGAGCAGTACTTC
>NA|TRBJ1-2|TRBV6-5|NA
CASSYSNRPNYGYTF
TGTGCCAGCAGTTACTCGAACAGGCCCAACTATGGCTACACCTTC
>TRBD2|TRBJ2-2|TRBV9|NA
CASSVGGTTYTGELFF
TGTGCCAGCAGCGTAGGCGGGACTACCTACACCGGGGAGCTGTTTTTT
>NA|TRBJ2-1|TRBV7-2|NA
CASSLVIQGGNEQFF
TGTGCCAGCAGCTTAGTCATCCAGGGAGGAAATGAGCAGTTCTTC
>TRBD1|TRBJ2-7|TRBV2|NA
CASRRTGGEQYF
TGTGCCAGCAGGCGGACAGGGGGCGAGCAGTACTTC
>NA|TRBJ1-1|TRBV28|NA
CASSLPGRAFF
TGTGCCAGCAGTTTACCAGGTAGAGCTTTCTTT
>NA|TRBJ2-5|TRBV5-4|NA
CASSSGETQYF
TGTGCCAGCAGCTCCGGGGAGACCCAGTACTTC
>TRBD1|TRBJ2-7|TRBV10-1|NA
CASSSTGRGYEQYF
TGCGCCAGCAGCTCGACAGGGAGAGGCTACGAGCAGTACTTC
>NA|TRBJ1-1|TRBV28|NA
CASSLQGKGGEAFF
TGTGCCAGCAGTTTGCAGGGGAAAGGTGGGGAAGCTTTCTTT
>TRBD1|TRBJ1-1|TRBV5-1|NA
CASSFGQGGTKDTEAFF
TGCGCCAGCAGCTTTGGACAGGGGGGGACAAAGGACACTGAAGCTTTCTTT
>TRBD1|TRBJ1-2|TRBV7-2|NA
CASSLSSTGSYGYTF
TGTGCCAGCAGCTTATCTTCGACAGGGAGCTATGGCTACACCTTC
>TRBD1|TRBJ2-7|TRBV6-5|NA
CASERTGGPFEQYF
TGTGCCAGCGAGAGGACAGGGGGACCTTTTGAGCAGTACTTC
>NA|TRBJ1-2|TRBV6-5|NA
CASSFGGGDYGYTF
TGTGCCAGCAGTTTTGGGGGCGGTGACTATGGCTACACCTTC
>TRBD1|TRBJ2-1|TRBV7-2|once
CASSVTGTVSSYNEQFF
TGTGCCAGCAGCGTAACCGGGACAGTTAGCTCCTACAATGAGCAGTTCTTC
>NA|TRBJ1-5|TRBV6-2/TRBV6-3|few
CASSYSGTLGNQPQHF
TGTGCCAGCAGTTACTCGGGGACACTTGGCAATCAGCCCCAGCATTTT
>TRBD1|TRBJ2-1|TRBV4-1|NA
CASSHPPGTGSYNEQFF
TGCGCCAGCAGCCATCCCCCCGGGACAGGGTCCTACAATGAGCAGTTCTTC
>TRBD1|TRBJ2-7|TRBV10-3|NA
CAIKDTPGTGGYEQYF
TGTGCCATCAAAGACACCCCGGGGACAGGGGGGTACGAGCAGTACTTC
>TRBD1|TRBJ1-6|TRBV6-5|NA
CASSYSTGYRNSPLHF
TGTGCCAGCAGTTACTCGACAGGGTATCGTAATTCACCCCTCCACTTT
>NA|TRBJ1-6|TRBV6-5|NA
CASSDNYNSPLHF
TGTGCCAGCTCTGACAACTATAATTCACCCCTCCACTTT
>TRBD1|TRBJ1-3|TRBV28|few
CASRGLTGAGRTGNTIYF
TGTGCCAGCAGGGGACTGACAGGGGCAGGCCGCACTGGAAACACCATATATTTT
>NA|TRBJ2-2|TRBV6-2/TRBV6-3|once
CASTPGATNTGELFF
TGTGCCAGCACCCCAGGGGCGACGAACACCGGGGAGCTGTTTTTT
>NA|TRBJ1-1|TRBV6-5|NA
CASSYSRAGEAFF
TGTGCCAGCAGTTACTCGCGAGCTGGTGAAGCTTTCTTT
>NA|TRBJ2-7|TRBV12-5|NA
CASGSGGHSSYEQYF
TGTGCTAGTGGTTCGGGGGGACACTCCTCCTACGAGCAGTACTTC
>NA|TRBJ2-5|TRBV5-4|few
CASSLNGGETQYF
TGTGCCAGCAGCTTAAATGGAGGAGAGACCCAGTACTTC
>NA|TRBJ2-2|TRBV9|NA
CASSDRGSGTGELFF
TGTGCCAGCAGCGACCGTGGTAGCGGCACCGGGGAGCTGTTTTTT
>NA|TRBJ1-6|TRBV2|few
CASTDSPNSPLHF
TGTGCCAGCACGGACAGCCCGAATTCACCCCTCCACTTT
>TRBD1|TRBJ2-3|TRBV28|NA
CASSPGQVGTDTQYF
TGTGCCAGCAGTCCCGGACAGGTGGGCACAGATACGCAGTATTTT
>NA|TRBJ2-5|TRBV6-2/TRBV6-3|NA
CASSPVTGQETQYF
TGTGCCAGCAGTCCGGTCACAGGCCAAGAGACCCAGTACTTC
>NA|TRBJ1-2|TRBV5-1|few
CASSFDSVFGYTF
TGCGCCAGCAGCTTCGACAGCGTCTTTGGCTACACCTTC
>NA|TRBJ1-4|TRBV11-2|NA
CASSLVQQTATNEKLFF
TGTGCCAGCAGCTTAGTTCAACAGACCGCAACTAATGAAAAACTGTTTTTT
>TRBD2|TRBJ2-1|TRBV6-1|NA
CASSESGTSGLYNEQFF
TGTGCCAGCAGTGAATCCGGGACTAGCGGCCTATACAATGAGCAGTTCTTC
>NA|TRBJ1-1|TRBV6-2/TRBV6-3|few
CASNPRGRAMNTEAFF
TGTGCCAGCAACCCTCGCGGCAGGGCCATGAACACTGAAGCTTTCTTT
>NA|TRBJ2-7|TRBV3-1/TRBV3-2|NA
CASSQDRAGEQYF
TGTGCCAGCAGCCAAGATAGGGCGGGCGAGCAGTACTTC
>TRBD1|TRBJ2-7|TRBV18|NA
CASSPQGAYEQYF
TGTGCCAGCTCCCCACAGGGGGCCTACGAGCAGTACTTC
>TRBD1|TRBJ2-3|TRBV27|once
CASSPGQVTDTQYF
TGTGCCAGCAGCCCGGGACAGGTCACAGATACGCAGTATTTT
>NA|TRBJ2-7|TRBV7-6|NA
CASSRTGLSYEQYF
TGTGCCAGCAGCAGAACCGGACTCTCCTACGAGCAGTACTTC
>TRBD2|TRBJ2-1|TRBV7-9|NA
CASSPKRAGAWGSNEQFF
TGTGCCAGCAGCCCGAAACGAGCGGGGGCCTGGGGGTCGAATGAGCAGTTCTTC
>NA|TRBJ1-1|TRBV27|few
CASSLTYSTEAFF
TGTGCCAGCAGTTTAACTTACTCCACTGAAGCTTTCTTT
>TRBD2|TRBJ2-1|TRBV7-3|NA
CASSPGGVSYNEQFF
TGTGCCAGCAGCCCCGGGGGGGTATCCTACAATGAGCAGTTCTTC
>NA|TRBJ2-4|TRBV2|once
CASNFDGENIQYF
TGTGCCAGCAACTTCGACGGAGAAAACATTCAGTACTTC
>NA|TRBJ2-3|TRBV5-1|NA
CASREGQTISTDTQYF
TGCGCCAGCAGGGAGGGACAGACTATAAGCACAGATACGCAGTATTTT
>NA|TRBJ1-1|TRBV9|NA
CASSSNLRQGKPEAFF
TGTGCCAGCAGCTCCAACCTCCGGCAGGGGAAGCCTGAAGCTTTCTTT
>NA|TRBJ1-2|TRBV7-6|NA
CASSLADRNYGYTF
TGTGCCAGCAGCTTAGCTGACAGAAACTATGGCTACACCTTC
>TRBD1|TRBJ1-2|TRBV29-1|NA
CSVTLRTGDYGYTF
TGCAGCGTTACTCTACGGACAGGGGACTATGGCTACACCTTC